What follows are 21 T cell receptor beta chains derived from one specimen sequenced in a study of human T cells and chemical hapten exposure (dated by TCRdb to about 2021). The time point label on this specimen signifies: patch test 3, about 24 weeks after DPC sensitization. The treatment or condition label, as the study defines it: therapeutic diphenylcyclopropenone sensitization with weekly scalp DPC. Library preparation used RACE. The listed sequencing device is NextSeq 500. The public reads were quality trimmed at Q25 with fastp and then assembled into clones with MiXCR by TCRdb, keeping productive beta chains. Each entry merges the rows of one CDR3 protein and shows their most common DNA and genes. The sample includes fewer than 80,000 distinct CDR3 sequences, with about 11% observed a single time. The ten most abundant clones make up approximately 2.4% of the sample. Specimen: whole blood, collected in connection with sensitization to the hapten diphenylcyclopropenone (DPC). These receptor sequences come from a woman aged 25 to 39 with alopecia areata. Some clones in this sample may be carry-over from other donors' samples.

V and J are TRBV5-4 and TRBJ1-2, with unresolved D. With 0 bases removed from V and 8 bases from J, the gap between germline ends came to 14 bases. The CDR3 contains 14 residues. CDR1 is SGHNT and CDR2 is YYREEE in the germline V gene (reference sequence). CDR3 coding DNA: TGTGCCAGCAGCTTGGGGCCTACCTCGCGGGGCTACACCTTC. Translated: CASSLGPTSRGYTF.

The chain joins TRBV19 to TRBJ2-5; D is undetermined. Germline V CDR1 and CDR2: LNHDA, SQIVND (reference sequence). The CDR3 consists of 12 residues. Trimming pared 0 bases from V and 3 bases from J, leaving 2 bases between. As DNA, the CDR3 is TGTGCCAGTAGTATAGATAAAGAGACCCAGTACTTC. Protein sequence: CASSIDKETQYF.

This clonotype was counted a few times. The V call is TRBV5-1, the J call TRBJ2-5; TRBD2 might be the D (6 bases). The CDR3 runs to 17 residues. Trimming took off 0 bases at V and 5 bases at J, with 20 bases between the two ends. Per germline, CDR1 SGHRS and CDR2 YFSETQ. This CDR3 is CASSLALGREVGETQYF. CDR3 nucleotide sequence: TGCGCCAGCAGCTTGGCCCTCGGCAGGGAGGTTGGTGAGACCCAGTACTTC.

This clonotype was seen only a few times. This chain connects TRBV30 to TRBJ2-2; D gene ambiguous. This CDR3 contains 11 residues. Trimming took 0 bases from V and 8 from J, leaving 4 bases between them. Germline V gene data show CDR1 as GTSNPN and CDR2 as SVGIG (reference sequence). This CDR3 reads CAWSVQGELFF. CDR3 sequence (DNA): TGTGCCTGGAGTGTACAAGGGGAGCTGTTTTTT.

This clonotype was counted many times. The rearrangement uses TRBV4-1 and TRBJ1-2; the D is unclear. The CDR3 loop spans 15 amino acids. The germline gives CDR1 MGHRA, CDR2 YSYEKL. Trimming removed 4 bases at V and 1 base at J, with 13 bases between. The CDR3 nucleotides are TGCGCCAGCAGCCTGACCCCAGGAGTTAACTATGGCTACACCTTC. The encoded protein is CASSLTPGVNYGYTF.

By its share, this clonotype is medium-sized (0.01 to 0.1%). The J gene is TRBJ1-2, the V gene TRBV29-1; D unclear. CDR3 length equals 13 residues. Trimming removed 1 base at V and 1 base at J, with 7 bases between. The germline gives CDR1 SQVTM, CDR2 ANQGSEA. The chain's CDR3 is CSVEGMDNYGYTF. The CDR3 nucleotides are TGCAGCGTTGAAGGAATGGATAACTATGGCTACACCTTC. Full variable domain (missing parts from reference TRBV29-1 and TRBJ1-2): SAVISQKPSRDICQRGTSLTIQCQVDSQVTMMFWYRQQPGQSLTLIATANQGSEATYESGFVIDKFPISRPNLTFSTLTVSNMSPEDSSIYLCSVEGMDNYGYTFGSGTRLTVV.

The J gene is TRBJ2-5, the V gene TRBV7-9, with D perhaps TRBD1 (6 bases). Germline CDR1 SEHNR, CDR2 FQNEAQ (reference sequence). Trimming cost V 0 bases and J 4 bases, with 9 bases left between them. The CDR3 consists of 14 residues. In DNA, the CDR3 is TGTGCCAGCAGCTTAGCGGGGGCGGCAGAGACCCAGTACTTC. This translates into CASSLAGAAETQYF.

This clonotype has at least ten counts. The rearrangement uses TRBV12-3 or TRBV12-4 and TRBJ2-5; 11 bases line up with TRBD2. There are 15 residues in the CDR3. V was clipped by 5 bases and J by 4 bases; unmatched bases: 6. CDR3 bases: TGTGCCAGCAGTCAGAGGACTAGCGGGTCAGAGACCCAGTACTTC. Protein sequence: CASSQRTSGSETQYF.

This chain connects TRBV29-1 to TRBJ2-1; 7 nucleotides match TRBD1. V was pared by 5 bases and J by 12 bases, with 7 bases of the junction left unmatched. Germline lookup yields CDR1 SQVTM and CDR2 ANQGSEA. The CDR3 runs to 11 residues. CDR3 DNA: TGCAGCGTTTTGGTCGGGACAGCGCAGTTCTTC. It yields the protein CSVLVGTAQFF.

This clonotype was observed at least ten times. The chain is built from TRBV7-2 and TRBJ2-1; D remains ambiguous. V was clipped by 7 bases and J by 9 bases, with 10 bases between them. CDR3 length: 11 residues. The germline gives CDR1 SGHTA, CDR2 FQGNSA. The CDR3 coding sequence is TGTGCCAGCACCTTTAGCAGTGAGCAGTTCTTC. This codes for CASTFSSEQFF.

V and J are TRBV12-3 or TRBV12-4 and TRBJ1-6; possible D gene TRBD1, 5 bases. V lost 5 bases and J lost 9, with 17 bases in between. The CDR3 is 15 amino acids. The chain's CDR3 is CASSPTGTASSPLHF. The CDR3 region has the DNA TGTGCCAGCAGTCCCACAGGCACCGCTTCTTCACCCCTCCACTTT.

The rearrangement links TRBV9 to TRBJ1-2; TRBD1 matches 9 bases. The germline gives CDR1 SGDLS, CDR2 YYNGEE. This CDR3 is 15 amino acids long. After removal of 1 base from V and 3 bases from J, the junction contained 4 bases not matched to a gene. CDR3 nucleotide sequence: TGTGCCAGCAGCGTAATGGGACAGGGCCACTATGGCTACACCTTC. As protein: CASSVMGQGHYGYTF.

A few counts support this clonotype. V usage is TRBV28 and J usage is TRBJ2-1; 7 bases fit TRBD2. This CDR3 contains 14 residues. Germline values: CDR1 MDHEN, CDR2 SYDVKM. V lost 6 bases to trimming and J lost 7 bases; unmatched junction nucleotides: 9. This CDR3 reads CASSPGGGRNEQFF. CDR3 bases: TGTGCCAGCAGCCCTGGGGGGGGAAGGAATGAGCAGTTCTTC.

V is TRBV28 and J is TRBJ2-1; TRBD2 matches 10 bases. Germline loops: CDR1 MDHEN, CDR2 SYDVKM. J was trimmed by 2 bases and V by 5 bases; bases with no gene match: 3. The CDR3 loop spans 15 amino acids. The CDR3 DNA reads TGTGCCAGCAGTCCTAGCGGGAGCCCCTACAATGAGCAGTTCTTC. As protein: CASSPSGSPYNEQFF. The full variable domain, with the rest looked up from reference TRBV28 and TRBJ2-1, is DVKVTQSSRYLVKRTGEKVFLECVQDMDHENMFWYRQDPGLGLRLIYFSYDVKMKEKGDIPEGYSVSREKKERFSLILESASTNQTSMYLCASSPSGSPYNEQFFGPGTRLTVL.

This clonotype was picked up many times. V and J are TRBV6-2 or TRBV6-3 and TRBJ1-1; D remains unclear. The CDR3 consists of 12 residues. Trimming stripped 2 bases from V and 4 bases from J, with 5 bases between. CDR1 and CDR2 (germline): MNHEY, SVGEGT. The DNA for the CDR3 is TGTGCCAGCAGTTACGTCCCCACTGAAGCTTTCTTT. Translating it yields CASSYVPTEAFF.

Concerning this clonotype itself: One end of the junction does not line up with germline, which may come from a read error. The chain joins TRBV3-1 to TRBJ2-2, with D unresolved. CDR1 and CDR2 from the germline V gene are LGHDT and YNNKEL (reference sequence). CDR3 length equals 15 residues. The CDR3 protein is CASCQDPSATGELFF. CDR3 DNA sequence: TGTGCCAGCTGCCAAGATCCGAGTGCCACCGGGGAGCTGTTTTTT.

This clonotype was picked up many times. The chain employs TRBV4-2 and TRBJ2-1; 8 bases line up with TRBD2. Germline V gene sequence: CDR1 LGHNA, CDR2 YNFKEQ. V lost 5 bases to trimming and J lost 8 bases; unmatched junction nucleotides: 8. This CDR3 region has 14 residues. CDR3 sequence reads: CASSLYSGIDEQFF. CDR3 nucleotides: TGTGCCAGCAGCTTGTATAGCGGGATCGATGAGCAGTTCTTC.

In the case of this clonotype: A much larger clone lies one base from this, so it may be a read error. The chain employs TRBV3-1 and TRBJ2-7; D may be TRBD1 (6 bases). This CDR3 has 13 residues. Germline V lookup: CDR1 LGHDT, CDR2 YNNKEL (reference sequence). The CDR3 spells CARSPLAGAEQYF. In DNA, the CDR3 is TGTGCCCGCAGCCCCTTAGCAGGGGCCGAGCAGTACTTC.

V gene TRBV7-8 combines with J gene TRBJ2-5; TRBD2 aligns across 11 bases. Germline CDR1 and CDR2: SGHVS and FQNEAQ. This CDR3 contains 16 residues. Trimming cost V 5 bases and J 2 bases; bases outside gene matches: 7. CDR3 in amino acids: CASSLTGTSGQETQYF. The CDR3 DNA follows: TGTGCCAGCAGCCTTACCGGGACTAGCGGACAAGAGACCCAGTACTTC.

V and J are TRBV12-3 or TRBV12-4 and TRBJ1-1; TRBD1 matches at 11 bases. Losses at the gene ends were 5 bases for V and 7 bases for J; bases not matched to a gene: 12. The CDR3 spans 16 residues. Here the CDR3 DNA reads TGTGCCAGCAGTCTGGGACAGGGGGAGCGTCAAGGTGAAGCTTTCTTT. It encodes CASSLGQGERQGEAFF.

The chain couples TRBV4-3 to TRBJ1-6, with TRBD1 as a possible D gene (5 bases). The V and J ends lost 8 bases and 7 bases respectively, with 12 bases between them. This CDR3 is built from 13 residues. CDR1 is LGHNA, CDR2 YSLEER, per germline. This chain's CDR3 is CASGRVQNSPLHF. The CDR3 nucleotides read TGCGCCAGCGGCAGGGTCCAGAATTCACCCCTCCACTTT.